Shown below are 26 T cell receptor beta chains from a single sample sequenced in a study of shared clonotypes between healthy human individuals (TCRdb year 2020). Receptors were amplified or captured by the immunoSEQ multiplex PCR assay. Entries here come from immuneACCESS through TCRdb and include only in-frame sequences with V and J called. Some clones fail to appear in such tables; in the studies checked, an unresolved V gene covers under half of the shortfall, and the cause of the remainder is unknown. Present in this sample are around 1,100,000 clones, about 80% of which were seen just once. 0.89% of the sample goes to the ten largest clones. Sequencing was done on a sample of memory CD4+ T cells from PBMCs. The label giving this sample's cell subset or site can be read as: CD45RA-negative fraction. These receptors all stem from a man aged 18 to 30 in good health. Some clones in this sample may be carry-over from other donors' samples.

CDR3 region: CASSTGQPQHF. For the CDR3, the DNA is TGTGCCAGCAGTACGGGTCAGCCCCAGCATTTT. This chain uses TRBV6-1 with TRBJ1-5; D unclear. The V end was cut by 5 bases, the J end by 6 bases, with 5 bases between. The germline V gene encodes CDR1 MNHNS and CDR2 SASEGT. This CDR3 spans 11 amino acids.

This chain uses TRBV9 with TRBJ2-7; TRBD2 agrees at 9 bases. The CDR3 is 16 amino acids. Germline lookup yields CDR1 SGDLS and CDR2 YYNGEE. Trimming cost V 0 bases and J 4 bases; bases outside gene matches: 8. The CDR3, as DNA: TGTGCCAGCAGCGTAGGCGCGGGAGGGCCAGGTTACGAGCAGTACTTC. It yields the protein CASSVGAGGPGYEQYF.

V gene TRBV2 combines with J gene TRBJ2-2, with D perhaps matching TRBD1 (5 bases). The germline V gene has CDR1 SNHLY and CDR2 FYNNEI. Deletions cut 4 bases from V and 3 bases from J, with 9 bases between. The CDR3 length is 14 residues. The chain's CDR3 is CASSGQGHTGELFF. CDR3 coding DNA: TGTGCCAGCAGTGGGCAGGGTCACACCGGGGAGCTGTTTTTT.

V is TRBV5-4 and J is TRBJ2-1; the D gene is possibly TRBD2 (6 bases). V lost 6 bases and J 8 bases, leaving 24 bases between the germline ends. Germline lookup yields CDR1 SGHNT and CDR2 YYREEE (reference sequence). The CDR3 runs to 16 residues. The CDR3 protein is CASNPRGWGEVDEQFF. The CDR3 region has the DNA TGTGCCAGCAACCCTCGAGGGTGGGGGGAGGTGGATGAGCAGTTCTTC.

The chain joins TRBV2 to TRBJ2-7; 8 positions agree with TRBD1. V was pared by 5 bases and J by 3 bases, with 9 bases of the junction left unmatched. Germline lookup yields CDR1 SNHLY and CDR2 FYNNEI. The length of the CDR3 is 15 residues. CDR3 region: CASSPWTGPGYEQYF. The CDR3 bases are TGTGCCAGCAGTCCCTGGACAGGGCCAGGCTACGAGCAGTACTTC.

This clone was counted only a few times. J is TRBJ2-5 and V is TRBV7-9; TRBD1 agrees at 8 bases. Losses at the gene ends were 11 bases for V and 1 base for J; bases not matched to a gene: 12. Germline lookup yields CDR1 SEHNR and CDR2 FQNEAQ (reference sequence). The CDR3 totals 15 residues. The CDR3 DNA follows: TGTGCCGGAAGAAAAGGACAGGGAGGCCAAGAGACCCAGTACTTC. Protein product: CAGRKGQGGQETQYF.

V and J are TRBV19 and TRBJ1-5; 12 bases agree with TRBD1. Trimming took 8 bases from V and 6 from J; bases not matched to a gene: 8. Per germline, CDR1 LNHDA and CDR2 SQIVND (reference sequence). This CDR3 region has 15 residues. CDR3 loop: CASDLGTGGSQPQHF. CDR3 nucleotides: TGTGCCAGTGATCTGGGGACAGGGGGCAGTCAGCCCCAGCATTTT.

The chain joins TRBV28 to TRBJ1-1, with 7 bases that match TRBD1. The trim removed 7 bases at V and 3 bases at J, leaving 8 bases unmatched. Germline V gene sequence: CDR1 MDHEN, CDR2 SYDVKM. The length of the CDR3 is 14 residues. The DNA of the CDR3 is TGTGCCAGCACCATCCAGGGGGGGTACACTGAAGCTTTCTTT. It yields the protein CASTIQGGYTEAFF.

A single count supports this clone. This chain uses TRBV5-4 with TRBJ1-2; possibly TRBD1 for D (5 bases). The V gene's germline CDR1 is SGHNT and CDR2 YYREEE (reference sequence). The V and J ends lost 2 bases and 4 bases respectively, with 12 bases between them. The CDR3 runs 14 residues. The CDR3 loop is CASSLSQGFYGYTF. The DNA for the CDR3 is TGTGCCAGCAGCTTATCTCAGGGTTTCTATGGCTACACCTTC. Full variable domain (remainder filled in from reference TRBV5-4 and TRBJ1-2): ETGVTQSPTHLIKTRGQQVTLRCSSQSGHNTVSWYQQALGQGPQFIFQYYREEENGRGNFPPRFSGLQFPNYSSELNVNALELDDSALYLCASSLSQGFYGYTFGSGTRLTVV.

This chain joins TRBV29-1 and TRBJ2-7, with a tentative D call TRBD1 (6 bases). The germline V gene encodes CDR1 SQVTM and CDR2 ANQGSEA. This CDR3 region has 14 residues. Trimming removed 4 bases at V and 4 bases at J, with 17 bases between. The CDR3 sequence is CSVVVAGVVYEQYF. CDR3 sequence (DNA): TGCAGCGTTGTGGTGGCAGGGGTAGTATACGAGCAGTACTTC.

V gene TRBV6-5 combines with J gene TRBJ1-2, with D maybe TRBD1 (6 bases). Germline lookup yields CDR1 MNHEY and CDR2 SVGAGI. The ends were cut back, 2 bases at V and 7 bases at J, with 14 bases in the middle. This CDR3 comprises 14 residues. CDR3 in amino acids: CASSYQQGFGGYTF. The CDR3 DNA sequence: TGTGCCAGCAGTTACCAACAGGGTTTTGGTGGCTACACCTTC.

The chain employs TRBV5-1 and TRBJ1-2; D unresolved. This CDR3 is built from 14 residues. V lost 4 bases, J lost 2 bases, and 12 bases lay in between. The germline CDR1 and CDR2 sequences are SGHRS and YFSETQ. The CDR3 DNA reads as TGCGCCAGCAGCACGGACGGAAAAAACTATGGCTACACCTTC. Its protein product is CASSTDGKNYGYTF.

As to this clone: Other DNA sequences within the sample encode an identical CDR3. The rearrangement joins TRBV5-1 to TRBJ2-3, with 11 bases that match TRBD2. Germline trimming cut 2 bases from V and 5 bases from J; bases unmatched to any gene: 1. Germline lookup yields CDR1 SGHRS and CDR2 YFSETQ. The CDR3 covers 14 residues. The CDR3 reads CASSFSGGEDTQYF. The CDR3 bases are TGCGCCAGCAGCTTTAGCGGGGGGGAAGATACGCAGTATTTT.

The V call is TRBV5-1, the J call TRBJ2-7; TRBD2 matches at 7 bases. J lost 2 bases, V lost 0 bases, and 5 bases had no gene match. The CDR3 is 15 amino acids. CDR1 is SGHRS, CDR2 YFSETQ, per germline. In DNA form, the CDR3 reads TGCGCCAGCAGCTTGGGGGCGGGAGTGGCCTACGAGCAGTACTTC. It codes for CASSLGAGVAYEQYF. The whole variable domain, remainder taken from reference TRBV5-1 and TRBJ2-7, is KAGVTQTPRYLIKTRGQQVTLSCSPISGHRSVSWYQQTPGQGLQFLFEYFSETQRNKGNFPGRFSGRQFSNSRSEMNVSTLELGDSALYLCASSLGAGVAYEQYFGPGTRLTVT.

This chain links TRBV6-1 with TRBJ1-5; a possible D gene is TRBD1 (6 bases). CDR3 length: 17 amino acids. V lost 4 bases, J lost 0 bases, and 16 bases lay in between. Germline lookup yields CDR1 MNHNS and CDR2 SASEGT. The CDR3 nucleotides read TGTGCCAGCAGTGTGTGGGGGCGAATAGATAGCAATCAGCCCCAGCATTTT. Translating gives CASSVWGRIDSNQPQHF.

V is TRBV18 and J is TRBJ2-1; TRBD2 aligns across 7 bases. CDR3 length equals 16 residues. The trim removed 4 bases at V and 0 bases at J, leaving 6 bases unmatched. Germline V lookup: CDR1 KGHSH, CDR2 LQKENI. The DNA of the CDR3 is TGTGCCAGCTCACGCCTAGCGGTGGGCTCCTACAATGAGCAGTTCTTC. Translation gives CASSRLAVGSYNEQFF.

In this sample, this clone turned up once. The chain has TRBV11-2 and TRBJ1-2; the D is unclear. V dropped 6 bases and J dropped 0 bases, with 11 bases sitting between them. Germline V gene lookup returns CDR1 SGHAT and CDR2 FQNNGV. The CDR3 runs 14 residues. The DNA of the CDR3 is TGTGCCAGCAGAAAAGTAGGAGCTAACTATGGCTACACCTTC. Translating it yields CASRKVGANYGYTF.

This clone came up a few times. The chain uses TRBV6-5 and TRBJ2-7; D remains ambiguous. Germline CDR1 and CDR2: MNHEY and SVGAGI. There are 13 residues in the CDR3. The V end was cut by 7 bases, the J end by 1 base, with 11 bases between. The CDR3 nucleotides are TGTGCCAGCAAACGGCCAGGTTCCTACGAGCAGTACTTC. This translates into CASKRPGSYEQYF.

This chain joins TRBV19 and TRBJ1-4; no clear D. Germline V CDR1 and CDR2: LNHDA, SQIVND (reference sequence). The CDR3 runs to 15 residues. V dropped 7 bases and J dropped 1 base, with 13 bases sitting between them. The chain's CDR3 is CASTQAGGTNEKLFF. In DNA form, the CDR3 reads TGTGCCAGTACTCAGGCTGGAGGAACTAATGAAAAACTGTTTTTT.

For this clone: A read error may explain this, as a much larger clone is one base away. The gene calls are TRBV29-1 and TRBJ1-1; no clear D gene. CDR3 size: 10 residues. Germline CDR1 SQVTM, CDR2 ANQGSEA. The CDR3 region has the DNA TGCAGCGTTTCCAACACTGAAGCTCTCTTT. Its protein is CSVSNTEALF.

The sample holds one count of this clone. The gene calls are TRBV9 and TRBJ2-7, with D perhaps TRBD2 (6 bases). The CDR3 contains 16 residues. Trimming removed 5 bases from V and 0 bases from J, with 18 bases in between. Germline lookup yields CDR1 SGDLS and CDR2 YYNGEE. The CDR3 sequence is CASSPSGMRDSYEQYF. CDR3 DNA: TGTGCCAGCAGTCCATCCGGTATGCGGGACTCCTACGAGCAGTACTTC.

This sequence joins TRBV2 and TRBJ1-4, with a possible D match to TRBD1 (6 bases). The CDR3 covers 13 residues. Per the germline V gene, CDR1 is SNHLY and CDR2 is FYNNEI. The ends were cut back, 6 bases at V and 5 bases at J, with 10 bases in the middle. For the CDR3, the DNA is TGTGCCAGCAGCCCGGGACACAATGAAAAACTGTTTTTT. Its protein is CASSPGHNEKLFF.

The CDR3 sequence is CASSRDRGVYNEQFF. CDR3 sequence (DNA): TGCGCCAGCAGCCGAGACAGGGGGGTATACAATGAGCAGTTCTTC. J is TRBJ2-1 and V is TRBV4-1; the match to TRBD1 covers 9 bases. The trim removed 4 bases at V and 4 bases at J, leaving 5 bases unmatched. Germline CDR1 and CDR2: MGHRA and YSYEKL. The CDR3 has 15 residues.

V gene TRBV6-5 combines with J gene TRBJ2-2, with D possibly matching TRBD1 (6 bases). CDR1 is MNHEY, CDR2 SVGAGI, per germline. Trimming stripped 6 bases from V and 2 bases from J, with 13 bases between. CDR3 length: 15 amino acids. CDR3 DNA sequence: TGTGCCAGCAGGGACGGACAGAGAAACACCGGGGAGCTGTTTTTT. Translating gives CASRDGQRNTGELFF.

A few counts support this clone. The chain employs TRBV9 and TRBJ1-1; D is uncertain. The CDR3 is made up of 14 amino acids. The V end was cut by 4 bases, the J end by 4 bases, with 14 bases between. Germline CDR1 reads SGDLS; CDR2 reads YYNGEE. Here the CDR3 DNA reads TGTGCCAGCAGCTCGGGAGCCGTCAGCACTGAAGCTTTCTTT. Translation gives CASSSGAVSTEAFF.

The table lists this clone with a count of one. The chain employs TRBV7-2 and TRBJ2-1; D not resolved. Trimming took off 1 base at V and 9 bases at J, with 7 bases between the two ends. Germline lookup yields CDR1 SGHTA and CDR2 FQGNSA. CDR3 length: 12 amino acids. CDR3 region: CASSLVWGEQFF. CDR3 coding DNA: TGTGCCAGCAGCTTAGTGTGGGGTGAGCAGTTCTTC.